This record concerns one TCR beta chain sequence. The CDR3 loop spans 14 amino acids. Trimming left V 7 bases short and J 1 base short, with 11 bases between. Looked up from germline, CDR1 is SGHRS and CDR2 is YFSETQ. Each CDR3 protein is one row after TCRdb ran MiXCR on the 5' RACE reads. The sample records 200,000 to 300,000 distinct CDR3 sequences, about 10% being singletons. This sample is part of a study of identical twins. The rearrangement uses TRBV5-1 and TRBJ2-2; no clear D. This clonotype originated in a man over 45 in good health. Sequenced sample: memory T cells sorted from blood. CDR3 bases: TGCGCCAGCTACACCAACAGGAACACCGGGGAGCTGTTTTTT. It codes for CASYTNRNTGELFF.